This TCR beta chain is drawn from a study of cytomegalovirus exposure and HLA in healthy donors (dated by TCRdb to between 2016 and 2019). As for the study more broadly: An earlier analysis of approximately 640 of the donors reported 276 Gb of sequence data and approximately 110 million unique TCR beta sequences from 150 million to 200 million T cells. A later genetic analysis took genome-wide SNP genotypes for 398 of the 666 donors and used that subset as a discovery cohort. Of the roughly 400 genotyped donors, 65% to 90% fell in the genetic ancestry cluster associated with self-reported Caucasian donors. A separate validation cohort of roughly 130 different subjects was used in addition to the approximately 700-subject first cohort. An early release covering about 600 HLA-typed donors comprised about 300 gigabases of sequencing data and some 79 million unique TCR sequences. Among 398 genotyped donors of the cohort, an average of 235,054 unique TCR beta nucleotide sequences were sequenced per donor, around a sixth of them non-productive. A later analysis re-analyzed previously published TCR beta repertoires from about 600 donors and added high-resolution HLA genotyping to study TCR occurrence patterns. To predict cytomegalovirus infection status, the study brought together high-throughput TCR immunosequencing, statistical association of individual TCRs with disease status, and machine learning. Donor age, sex, ethnicity and CMV serostatus were collected together with the repertoire data. All discovery cohort repertoires had been generated on a single sequencing platform. The study used immunosequencing to profile the T cell repertoires of more than 650 subjects and linked those repertoires to cytomegalovirus serostatus. Four to six DR-DQ haplotypes were handled as single units for association and clustering, since linkage in the cohort was strong. Typing coverage differed by locus: A, B, C, DRB1 and DQB1 were typed in roughly 629-630 donors, DQA1 in about 500, DPA1 in some 600, and DPB1 in 472. The later analysis used no new phenotypic data to find candidate immune exposures, relying instead on TCR beta sequences and their occurrence across donors. In an earlier analysis of a few hundred of the donors, high-throughput TCR beta sequencing was used to judge whether each TCR beta V gene segment behaved as functional or pseudogenic. The study aimed to test whether cataloging public T cell receptors could reveal signatures of past pathogen exposure. Both class I and class II loci were covered by HLA typing, at four-digit resolution. The study at large found these results: In a later analysis, several top co-occurrence clusters were reported to appear linked to parvovirus B19, influenza, CMV and Epstein-Barr virus. The presence/absence analyses assumed that sequencing depth was roughly uniform across donors, and that assumption may not be true. Across donors, most TCR sequences were observed very rarely, whereas some public TCRs were present in many individuals. In vitro tests confirmed that a few of the cytomegalovirus-associated TCR beta chains recognize cytomegalovirus antigens. The classifier was reported to diagnose cytomegalovirus status with high specificity and sensitivity in both the original and validation cohorts. Some IMGT-functional V segments, including TRBV6-2 and TRBV6-3, could not be told apart with the 87-base-pair reads, so those segments were excluded. A further reported finding was that TCR beta sequences accurately predicted the HLA-A and HLA-B alleles for most subjects in the first cohort. A later analysis found that most CMV-associated TCR beta chains appeared HLA-restricted, with HLA associations seemingly driven largely by CMV exposure. In a later analysis, HLA-associated TCR beta chains showed more clonal expansion and lower generation probabilities than non-associated chains that were equally common. Because counts were too low, approximately 15 rarely observed V segments, including chromosome 9 orphons, were excluded from the earlier analysis of some 540 of the donors. When HLA alleles, especially DR and DQ, strongly co-occurred, TCR associations were difficult to assign to individual alleles. According to a later genetic analysis, donors in an Asian-associated ancestry cluster had fewer N-insertions in productive TCRs than the approximately 700-donor mean. According to the authors, the approach could potentially be generalized to other disease states and immunological phenotypes. The sequencing pipeline was judged likely to have produced a cluster of highly shared sequence variants as a technical artifact. Linkage disequilibrium might explain the correlated functional status among segregating V segments, but an unknown experimental factor could not be excluded. Immune exposure information for the cohort was limited to CMV serostatus. In an earlier analysis of under 600 of the donors, most TCR beta V segments were observed in productive rearrangements about 87% or about 30% of the time, broadly matching IMGT annotations. HLA typing was unavailable for some donors at each locus, so association tests used only the typed subset. V-gene and J-gene trimming of TCR beta chains was associated with a missense DCLRE1C variant in a later genetic analysis, and the association was replicated in an independent cohort. In this cohort, only TCR beta chains were sequenced, and detectable features were limited by the absence of alpha or paired-chain data. According to a later analysis, TCR association rates differed among HLA loci, with DRB1 alleles showing the most associated TCRs and HLA-C alleles showing the fewest. The study listed approximately 150 TCR beta chains as associated with cytomegalovirus. At a false discovery rate of 0.05, a later analysis linked around 17,000 TCR beta sequences to specific HLA alleles.

Looking up the germline V gene (reference sequence) yields CDR1 LNHDA and CDR2 SQIVND. A distance of 9 bases separates the germline ends of V and J, which lose 3 bases and 1 base respectively. The CDR3 sequence holds 14 residues, the cysteine and phenylalanine included. Kept here is only the CDR3 DNA, which spans 42 bases and is read in frame from base 1. The cohort consisted of more than 650 healthy bone marrow donors. Cohort members were all nominally healthy when sampled, although unrecorded immune exposures were likely present. The donor tested CMV seronegative and was one of the 352 seronegative cohort members. Every donor gave a peripheral blood sample, and the peripheral blood mononuclear cells from that sample were used for TCR beta sequencing. The Qiagen DNeasy Blood Extraction Kit was used to extract genomic DNA from the blood cell samples. Preparation of the library involved the immunoSEQ multiplex PCR assay. For the multiplex PCR, a mixture combining 60 forward primers for TCR Vbeta segments and 13 reverse primers for TCR Jbeta segments was used. The CDR3 region of rearranged TCR beta genes was amplified from genomic DNA by a multiplex PCR assay. On the Illumina HiSeq System, the amplified TCR beta libraries were sequenced as 87-base-pair reads. In the authors' own workflow: A later analysis tallied 80 million to 95 million unique TCR beta chains across the 610 or so repertoires, and approximately 11 million of those chains were shared by two or more donors. Raw reads were error-corrected and collapsed into unique sequences with a nearest-neighbor algorithm that merged closely related sequences to remove PCR and sequencing errors. Alignment of CDR3 sequences to IMGT reference sequences was used to assign V, D and J gene segments. For a sequence to be retained, a match of at least six nucleotides was required to both a V gene segment and a J gene segment. A rearrangement was called productive if the CDR3 had no stop codons and remained in frame with V and J, and every other rearrangement was called non-productive. Following IMGT convention, CDR3 was defined as the stretch from the second conserved V-encoded cysteine to the conserved J-encoded phenylalanine. The earlier analysis of 550 to 650 of the donors excluded any sequence lacking an unambiguous match to a single V gene segment. In an earlier analysis of roughly 500 of the donors, V segments were called functional above 56.7% productive rearrangements and were called segregating when the between-donor standard deviation exceeded 5%. A statistical classification framework was built for diagnosing cytomegalovirus status from the catalog of TCR beta chain sequences. A later analysis assigned V and J genes by comparing TCR nucleotide sequences with IMGT/GENE-DB human TR gene sequences. Using the TCRdist pipeline, a later analysis assigned CDR3 sequences along with most-parsimonious VDJ recombination scenarios. In a later analysis, each TCR beta chain was defined by its CDR3 amino acid sequence together with its V-gene family, and reads lacking a unique V-gene family were excluded. In a later analysis, 550 to 650 highly shared, low-generation-probability nucleotide sequences were removed to address suspected cross-contamination and a sequencing artifact. In a later analysis, a clonal expansion index was calculated for each public chain from normalized within-repertoire ranks of inferred template counts. In a later analysis, generation probabilities were computed with a VDJ recombination model fitted to out-of-frame rearrangements, and the resulting probabilities were checked against IGoR. In a later analysis, TCR-TCR, TCR-HLA and TCR-CMV co-occurrence was scored with hypergeometric tests, and a repertoire-size bias correction was applied to TCR pairs. A later analysis estimated false discovery rates by permuting HLA or CMV assignments 20 times. In a later analysis, co-occurring TCRs were grouped using DBSCAN, and TCRdist sequence similarity was added for clustering within HLA-allele-positive subsets. For co-occurrence clustering, repertoires with fewer than 30,000 or more than 120,000 public chains were excluded, along with four or five repertoires with anomalous nucleotide sharing. Sourced from immuneACCESS, this table was stored by TCRdb with only in-frame sequences that have V and J called. A share of the clones is absent; for the studies checked, an unresolved V gene accounts for under half, and the remainder has no known explanation. V and J calls plus clone size are reproduced from that table; the DNA served to infer D and trimming. Within this sample are 180,000 or so clones, with roughly 82% of them counted one time only. The biggest ten clones account for 1.5% to 1.7% of the sample.

On this clone: The antigen this receptor binds is unknown. No clone much larger than this one lies a single base away; base qualities are absent.

Rearrangement joined TRBV19 to TRBJ1-1; TRBD1 is perhaps the D gene, given 6 matching bases. Sequencing was done on a sample of PBMCs. The source is a man aged 35-49 years in good health and CMV-seronegative. The DNA sequence reads TGTGCCAGTAGTATTCAGGGGTCGAACACTGAAGCTTTCTTT. The translation is CASSIQGSNTEAFF.